What follows are 8 T cell receptor beta chains derived from one specimen sequenced in a study of memory CD4+ T cells and cytomegalovirus serostatus. TCRdb keeps only in-frame clones here, not all; method: immunoSEQ multiplex PCR. The sample records over 60,000 clones, roughly three quarters being singletons. The sort gate was single viable CD3+CD4+CD8-CD45RO+ cells for memory CD4+ T cells. Sequencing input: memory CD4+ T cells from blood. These receptors were taken from an adult in good health and CMV-seronegative.

In this sample, this clone turned up once. This rearrangement joins TRBV10-2 to TRBJ2-1; TRBD2 is a possible D gene (8 bases). The germline V and J ends were trimmed by 4 bases and 6 bases, with 16 bases remaining between them. CDR3 size: 15 residues. Germline loops: CDR1 WSHSY, CDR2 SAAADI. The DNA for the CDR3 is TGCGCCAGCAGTGGGCTTAGCGGGACAGTCAATGAGCAGTTCTTC. The encoded protein is CASSGLSGTVNEQFF.

This clone came up once. This chain connects TRBV4-1 to TRBJ2-7; 12 nucleotides match TRBD2. Germline-derived CDR1 and CDR2 are MGHRA and YSYEKL. The V segment lost 3 bases and the J segment 7 bases; nucleotides outside the gene matches: 10. The CDR3 totals 16 residues. The CDR3 spells CASSQEASGRAGEQYF. The CDR3 nucleotides read TGCGCCAGCAGCCAGGAAGCTAGCGGGAGGGCCGGGGAGCAGTACTTC.

The chain links TRBV5-6 to TRBJ1-5; D remains unclear. CDR3 length: 15 amino acids. Germline loops: CDR1 SGHDT, CDR2 YYEEEE. Trimming removed 0 bases at V and 3 bases at J, with 10 bases between. CDR3 region: CASSLGPGPNQPQHF. CDR3 in DNA: TGTGCCAGCAGCTTGGGCCCAGGCCCCAATCAGCCCCAGCATTTT.

J is TRBJ2-7 and V is TRBV19, with 7 positions matching TRBD1. The length of the CDR3 is 14 residues. Losses at the gene ends were 7 bases for V and 2 bases for J; bases not matched to a gene: 8. Germline loops: CDR1 LNHDA, CDR2 SQIVND (reference sequence). For the CDR3, the DNA is TGTGCCAGTAATTCACAGGGGCTAGCCTACGAGCAGTACTTC. Translated, it gives CASNSQGLAYEQYF. The whole variable domain, remainder taken from reference TRBV19 and TRBJ2-7, is DGGITQSPKYLFRKEGQNVTLSCEQNLNHDAMYWYRQDPGQGLRLIYYSQIVNDFQKGDIAEGYSVSREKKESFPLTVTSAQKNPTAFYLCASNSQGLAYEQYFGPGTRLTVT.

The chain joins TRBV6-1 to TRBJ1-3; D might be TRBD1 (5 bases). The CDR3 loop spans 18 amino acids. Trimming shortened V by 4 bases and J by 0 bases, and 19 bases separated the two germline ends. Germline loops: CDR1 MNHNS, CDR2 SASEGT. CDR3 nucleotide sequence: TGTGCCAGCAGTGTGGACCTGACAGCCTCTTTCTCTGGAAACACCATATATTTT. Encoded protein: CASSVDLTASFSGNTIYF.

The chain uses TRBV7-9 and TRBJ2-7, with TRBD1 identical over 10 bases. The CDR3 is 17 amino acids. J lost 2 bases, V lost 0 bases, and 7 bases had no gene match. Germline V gene sequence: CDR1 SEHNR, CDR2 FQNEAQ (reference sequence). CDR3 residues: CASSLAQGTGVAYEQYF. The DNA for the CDR3 is TGTGCCAGCAGCTTAGCGCAGGGGACAGGGGTTGCCTACGAGCAGTACTTC.

This clone was detected only once. The chain recombines TRBV12-2 with TRBJ2-3; no check of the table's D call, TRBD1, against the DNA was made. TRBV12-2 is given as a pseudogene. The length of the CDR3 is 16 residues. The CDR3 here is CASRTGDPGPTDTQYF. CDR3 DNA: TGTGCAAGTCGGACAGGGGACCCCGGCCCCACAGATACGCAGTATTTT.

This chain joins TRBV5-1 and TRBJ1-2, with TRBD1 identical over 7 bases. The CDR3 has 13 amino acids. J gave up 3 bases and V 2 bases, and 1 base lay outside the gene matches. Germline loops: CDR1 SGHRS, CDR2 YFSETQ. The CDR3 reads CASSFGTDYGYTF. Here the CDR3 DNA reads TGCGCCAGCAGCTTCGGGACAGACTATGGCTACACCTTC.